This TCR beta chain was observed in a study of regulatory and conventional T cells in RAG deficiency. Sequencing used immunoSEQ multiplex PCR; TCRdb keeps in-frame clones, though not all of them. The table lists tens of thousands of clones, 80% to 95% of them singletons. Genomic DNA came from blood regulatory T cells gated CD4+ CD25-high CD127-low. Germline V lookup: CDR1 SGHDT, CDR2 YYEEEE. Trimming took 4 bases from V and 0 from J, leaving 17 bases between them. This CDR3 contains 18 residues. The data also belong to a second study, concerning regulatory T cells. This second study notes: The primer mix had 52 TRBV and 13 TRBJ primers.

This clonotype originated in a human donor in good health. Sequenced: Tregs sorted from blood. The chain links TRBV5-6 to TRBJ1-6, with TRBD1 as a possible D gene (6 bases). The CDR3 loop reads CASSPTRQASSYNSPLHF. The CDR3 nucleotides are TGTGCCAGCAGCCCCACGAGACAGGCGAGCTCCTATAATTCACCCCTCCACTTT.